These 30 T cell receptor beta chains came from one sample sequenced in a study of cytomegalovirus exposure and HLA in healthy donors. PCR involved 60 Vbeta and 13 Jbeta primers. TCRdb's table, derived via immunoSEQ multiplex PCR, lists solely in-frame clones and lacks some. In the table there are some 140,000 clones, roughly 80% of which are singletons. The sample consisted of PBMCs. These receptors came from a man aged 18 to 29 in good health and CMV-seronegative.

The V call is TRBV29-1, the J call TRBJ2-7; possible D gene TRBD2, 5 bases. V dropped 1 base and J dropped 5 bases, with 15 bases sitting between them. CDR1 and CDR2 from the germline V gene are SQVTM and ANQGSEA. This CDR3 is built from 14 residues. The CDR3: CSVEGPGYLDEQYF. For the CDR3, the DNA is TGCAGCGTTGAAGGACCGGGATATCTCGACGAGCAGTACTTC.

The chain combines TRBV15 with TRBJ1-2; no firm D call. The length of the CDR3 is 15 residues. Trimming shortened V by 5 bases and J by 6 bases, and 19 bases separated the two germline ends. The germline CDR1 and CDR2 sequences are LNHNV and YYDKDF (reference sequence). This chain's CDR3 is CATSHLAGLYDGYTF. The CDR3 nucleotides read TGTGCCACCAGCCACTTGGCGGGATTGTACGATGGCTACACCTTC.

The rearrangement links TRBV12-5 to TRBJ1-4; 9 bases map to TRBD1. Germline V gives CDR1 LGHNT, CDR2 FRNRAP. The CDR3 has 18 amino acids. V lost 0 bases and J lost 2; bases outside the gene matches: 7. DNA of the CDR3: TGTGCTAGTGGTTTGGTATTGACAGGGGGGACTACTAATGAAAAACTGTTTTTT. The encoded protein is CASGLVLTGGTTNEKLFF.

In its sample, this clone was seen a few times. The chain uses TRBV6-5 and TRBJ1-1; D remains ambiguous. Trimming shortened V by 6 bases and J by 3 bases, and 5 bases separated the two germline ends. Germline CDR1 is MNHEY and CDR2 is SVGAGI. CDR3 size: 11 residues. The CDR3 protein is CASSDYTEAFF. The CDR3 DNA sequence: TGTGCCAGCAGCGACTACACTGAAGCTTTCTTT.

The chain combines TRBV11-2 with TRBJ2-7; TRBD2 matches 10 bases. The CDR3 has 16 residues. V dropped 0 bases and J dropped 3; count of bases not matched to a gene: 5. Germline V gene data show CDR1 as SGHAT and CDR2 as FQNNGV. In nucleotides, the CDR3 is TGTGCCAGCAGCTTAGATATGCTAGCGGGGGACTACGAGCAGTACTTC. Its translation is CASSLDMLAGDYEQYF.

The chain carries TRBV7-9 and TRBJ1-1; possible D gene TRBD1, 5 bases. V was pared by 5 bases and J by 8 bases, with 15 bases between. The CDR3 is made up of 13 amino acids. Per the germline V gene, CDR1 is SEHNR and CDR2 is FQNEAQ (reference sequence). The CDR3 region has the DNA TGTGCCAGCAGCCCTAATGGGGCACCGGAAGCTTTCTTT. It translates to CASSPNGAPEAFF.

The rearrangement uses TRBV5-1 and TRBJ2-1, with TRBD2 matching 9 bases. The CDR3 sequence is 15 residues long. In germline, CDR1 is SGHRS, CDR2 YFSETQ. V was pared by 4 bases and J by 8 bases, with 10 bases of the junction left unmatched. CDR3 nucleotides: TGCGCCAGCAGCGCGGGCGGGGGGGCCGTAGATGAGCAGTTCTTC. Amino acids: CASSAGGGAVDEQFF.

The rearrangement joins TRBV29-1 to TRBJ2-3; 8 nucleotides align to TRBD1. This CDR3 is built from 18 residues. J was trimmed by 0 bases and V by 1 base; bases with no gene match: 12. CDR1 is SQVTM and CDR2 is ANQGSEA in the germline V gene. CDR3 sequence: CSVEGGRGRFSSTDTQYF. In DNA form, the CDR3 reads TGCAGCGTTGAAGGGGGCAGGGGGCGTTTTTCAAGCACAGATACGCAGTATTTT.

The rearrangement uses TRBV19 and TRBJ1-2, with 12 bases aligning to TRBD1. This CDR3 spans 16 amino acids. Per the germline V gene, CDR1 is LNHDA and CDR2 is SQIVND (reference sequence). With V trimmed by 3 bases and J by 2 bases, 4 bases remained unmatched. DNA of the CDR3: TGTGCCAGTAGTATCGGGACAGGGGGCGAGAACTATGGCTACACCTTC. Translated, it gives CASSIGTGGENYGYTF.

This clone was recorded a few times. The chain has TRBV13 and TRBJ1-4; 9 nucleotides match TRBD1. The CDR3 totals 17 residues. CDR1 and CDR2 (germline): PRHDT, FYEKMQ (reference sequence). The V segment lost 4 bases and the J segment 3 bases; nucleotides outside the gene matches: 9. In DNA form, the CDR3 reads TGTGCCAGCAGCTCGTCCACAGGGGGCGCGTCTAATGAAAAACTGTTTTTT. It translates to CASSSSTGGASNEKLFF. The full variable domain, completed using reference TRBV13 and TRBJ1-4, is AAGVIQSPRHLIKEKRETATLKCYPIPRHDTVYWYQQGPGQDPQFLISFYEKMQSDKGSIPDRFSAQQFSDYHSELNMSSLELGDSALYFCASSSSTGGASNEKLFFGSGTQLSVL.

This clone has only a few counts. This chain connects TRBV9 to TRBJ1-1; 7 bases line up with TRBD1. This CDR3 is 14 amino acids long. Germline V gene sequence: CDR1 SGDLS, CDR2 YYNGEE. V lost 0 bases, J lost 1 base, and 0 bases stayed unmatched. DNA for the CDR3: TGTGCCAGCAGCGTAGCAGGGGGGAACACTGAAGCTTTCTTT. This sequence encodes CASSVAGGNTEAFF. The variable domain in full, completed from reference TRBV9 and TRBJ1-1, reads DSGVTQTPKHLITATGQRVTLRCSPRSGDLSVYWYQQSLDQGLQFLIQYYNGEERAKGNILERFSAQQFPDLHSELNLSSLELGDSALYFCASSVAGGNTEAFFGQGTRLTVV.

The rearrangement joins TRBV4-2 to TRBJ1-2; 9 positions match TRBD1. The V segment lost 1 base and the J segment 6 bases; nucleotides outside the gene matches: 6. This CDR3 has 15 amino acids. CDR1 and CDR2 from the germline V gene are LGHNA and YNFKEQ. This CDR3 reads CASSQVKGDRDGYTF. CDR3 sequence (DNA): TGTGCCAGCAGCCAAGTAAAGGGGGACAGGGATGGCTACACCTTC.

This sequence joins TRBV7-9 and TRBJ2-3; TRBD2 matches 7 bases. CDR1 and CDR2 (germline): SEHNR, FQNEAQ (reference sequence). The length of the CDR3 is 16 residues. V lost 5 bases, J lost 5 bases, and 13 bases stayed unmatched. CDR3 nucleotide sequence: TGTGCCAGCAGCCCTCTCCGGGGCGCGGGGGTAGATACGCAGTATTTT. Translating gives CASSPLRGAGVDTQYF. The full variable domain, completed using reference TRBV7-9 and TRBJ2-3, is DTGVSQNPRHKITKRGQNVTFRCDPISEHNRLYWYRQTLGQGPEFLTYFQNEAQLEKSRLLSDRFSAERPKGSFSTLEIQRTEQGDSAMYLCASSPLRGAGVDTQYFGPGTRLTVL.

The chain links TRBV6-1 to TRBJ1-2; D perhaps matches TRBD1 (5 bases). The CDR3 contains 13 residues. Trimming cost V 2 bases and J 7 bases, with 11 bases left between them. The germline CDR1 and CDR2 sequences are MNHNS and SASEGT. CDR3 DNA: TGTGCCAGCAGTGAAACGCAGGGTGGTGGCTACACCTTC. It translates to CASSETQGGGYTF.

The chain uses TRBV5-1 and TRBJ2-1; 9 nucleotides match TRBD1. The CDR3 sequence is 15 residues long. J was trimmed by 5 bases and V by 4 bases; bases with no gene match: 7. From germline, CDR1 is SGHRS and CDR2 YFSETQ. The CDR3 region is CASSPQGASNNEQFF. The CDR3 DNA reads TGCGCCAGCAGCCCACAGGGGGCGAGCAACAATGAGCAGTTCTTC.

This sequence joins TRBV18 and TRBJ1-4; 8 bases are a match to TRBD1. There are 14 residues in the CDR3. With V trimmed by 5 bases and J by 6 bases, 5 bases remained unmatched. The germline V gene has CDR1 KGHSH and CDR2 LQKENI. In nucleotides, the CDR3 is TGTGCCAGCTCAATCAGGGGGCCGGATGAAAAACTGTTTTTT. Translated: CASSIRGPDEKLFF.

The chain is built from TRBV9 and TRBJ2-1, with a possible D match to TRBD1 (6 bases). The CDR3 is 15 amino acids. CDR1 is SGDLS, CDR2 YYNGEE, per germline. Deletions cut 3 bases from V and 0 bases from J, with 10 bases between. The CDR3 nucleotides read TGTGCCAGCAGCGCAGGACAGAGCTCCTACAATGAGCAGTTCTTC. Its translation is CASSAGQSSYNEQFF.

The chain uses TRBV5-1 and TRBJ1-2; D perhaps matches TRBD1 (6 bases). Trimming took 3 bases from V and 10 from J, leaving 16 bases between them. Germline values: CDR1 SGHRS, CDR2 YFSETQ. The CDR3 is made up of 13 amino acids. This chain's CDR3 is CASSSRDNRVYTF. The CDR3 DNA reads TGCGCCAGCAGCTCCAGGGACAATAGAGTCTACACCTTC.

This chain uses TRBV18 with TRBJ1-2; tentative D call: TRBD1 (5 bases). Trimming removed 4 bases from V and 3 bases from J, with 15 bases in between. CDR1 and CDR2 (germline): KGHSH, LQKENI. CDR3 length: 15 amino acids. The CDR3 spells CASSLRVQDDYGYTF. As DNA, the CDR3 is TGTGCCAGCTCACTCCGAGTACAGGATGACTATGGCTACACCTTC.

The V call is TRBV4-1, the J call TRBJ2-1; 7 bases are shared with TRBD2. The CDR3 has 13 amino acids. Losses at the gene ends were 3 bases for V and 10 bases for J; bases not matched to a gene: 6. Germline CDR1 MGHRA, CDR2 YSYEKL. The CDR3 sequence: CASSHPLAREQFF. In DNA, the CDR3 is TGCGCCAGCAGCCACCCACTAGCGCGGGAGCAGTTCTTC.

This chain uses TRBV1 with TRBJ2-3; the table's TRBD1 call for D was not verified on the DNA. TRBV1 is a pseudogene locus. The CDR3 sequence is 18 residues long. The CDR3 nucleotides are TGCACCAGCAACATATCAGGCCCGAGTGTTTTTAGCACAGATACGCAGTATTTT. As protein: CTSNISGPSVFSTDTQYF.

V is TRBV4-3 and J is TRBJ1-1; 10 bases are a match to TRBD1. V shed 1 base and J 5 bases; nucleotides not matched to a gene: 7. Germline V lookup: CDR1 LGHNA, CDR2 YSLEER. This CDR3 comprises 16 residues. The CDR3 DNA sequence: TGCGCCAGCAGCCAAGGACAGGGGGCAGTTGGGACTGAAGCTTTCTTT. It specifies CASSQGQGAVGTEAFF.

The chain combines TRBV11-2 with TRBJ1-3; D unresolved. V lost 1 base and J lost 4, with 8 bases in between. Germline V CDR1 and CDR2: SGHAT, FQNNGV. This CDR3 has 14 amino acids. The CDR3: CASSLGARGNTIYF. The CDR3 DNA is TGTGCCAGCAGCTTAGGCGCCCGCGGAAACACCATATATTTT.

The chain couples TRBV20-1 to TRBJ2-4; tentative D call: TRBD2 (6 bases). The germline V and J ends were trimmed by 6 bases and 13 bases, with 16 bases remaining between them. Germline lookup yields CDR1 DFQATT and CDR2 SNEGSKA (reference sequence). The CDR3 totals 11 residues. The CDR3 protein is CSASYGRIQYF. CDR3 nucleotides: TGCAGTGCGTCCTACGGGAGAATACAGTACTTC.

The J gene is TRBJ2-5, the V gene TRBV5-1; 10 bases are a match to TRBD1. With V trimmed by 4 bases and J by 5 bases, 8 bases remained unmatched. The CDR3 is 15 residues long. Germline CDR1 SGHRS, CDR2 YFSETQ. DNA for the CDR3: TGCGCCAGCAGCACCGGGACAGGGGACGGGGAGACCCAGTACTTC. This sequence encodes CASSTGTGDGETQYF.

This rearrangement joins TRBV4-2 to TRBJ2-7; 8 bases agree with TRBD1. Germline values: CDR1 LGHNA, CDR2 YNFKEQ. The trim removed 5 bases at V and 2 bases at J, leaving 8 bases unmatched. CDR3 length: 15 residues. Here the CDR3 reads CASSIGQGPTYEQYF. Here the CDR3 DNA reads TGTGCCAGCAGCATAGGACAGGGTCCTACCTACGAGCAGTACTTC.

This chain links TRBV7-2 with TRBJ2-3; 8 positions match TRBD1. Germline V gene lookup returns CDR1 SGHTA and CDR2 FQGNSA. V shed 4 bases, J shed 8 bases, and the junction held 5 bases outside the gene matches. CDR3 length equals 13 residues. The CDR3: CASSSRGQATQYF. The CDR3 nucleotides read TGTGCCAGCAGCTCCAGGGGGCAGGCTACGCAGTATTTT. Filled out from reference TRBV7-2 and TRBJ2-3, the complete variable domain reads GAGVSQSPSNKVTEKGKDVELRCDPISGHTALYWYRQSLGQGLEFLIYFQGNSAPDKSGLPSDRFSAERTGGSVSTLTIQRTQQEDSAVYLCASSSRGQATQYFGPGTRLTVL.

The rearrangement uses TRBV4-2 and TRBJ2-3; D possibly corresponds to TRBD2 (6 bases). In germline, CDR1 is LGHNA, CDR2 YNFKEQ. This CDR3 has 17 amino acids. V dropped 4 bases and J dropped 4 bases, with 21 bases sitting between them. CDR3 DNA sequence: TGTGCCAGCAGCCTTTGGACTCTCGGGGGATTGGCAGATACGCAGTATTTT. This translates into CASSLWTLGGLADTQYF.

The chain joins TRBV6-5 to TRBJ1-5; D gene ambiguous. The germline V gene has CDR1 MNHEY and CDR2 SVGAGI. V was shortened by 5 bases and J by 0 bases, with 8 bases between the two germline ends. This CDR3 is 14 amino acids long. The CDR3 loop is CASSVEDSNQPQHF. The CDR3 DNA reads TGTGCCAGCAGTGTAGAGGATAGCAATCAGCCCCAGCATTTT.

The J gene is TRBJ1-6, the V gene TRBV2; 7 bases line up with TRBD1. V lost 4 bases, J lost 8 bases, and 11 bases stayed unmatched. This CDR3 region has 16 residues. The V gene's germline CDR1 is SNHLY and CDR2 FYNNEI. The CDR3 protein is CASSGAGGTGDSPLHF. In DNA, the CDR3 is TGTGCCAGCAGTGGGGCAGGGGGTACTGGAGATTCACCCCTCCACTTT.